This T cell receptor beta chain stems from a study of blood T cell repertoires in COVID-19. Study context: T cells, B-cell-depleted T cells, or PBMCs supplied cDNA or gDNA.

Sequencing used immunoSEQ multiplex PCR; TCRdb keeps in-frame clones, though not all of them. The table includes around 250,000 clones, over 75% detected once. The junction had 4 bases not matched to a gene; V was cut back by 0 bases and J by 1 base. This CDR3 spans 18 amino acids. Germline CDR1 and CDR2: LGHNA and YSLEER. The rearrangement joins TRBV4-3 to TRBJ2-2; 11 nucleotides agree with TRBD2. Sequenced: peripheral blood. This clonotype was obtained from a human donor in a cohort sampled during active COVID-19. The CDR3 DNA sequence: TGCGCCAGCAGCCAAGATCTCCTAGCGGGGGGGAACACCGGGGAGCTGTTTTTT. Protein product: CASSQDLLAGGNTGELFF.